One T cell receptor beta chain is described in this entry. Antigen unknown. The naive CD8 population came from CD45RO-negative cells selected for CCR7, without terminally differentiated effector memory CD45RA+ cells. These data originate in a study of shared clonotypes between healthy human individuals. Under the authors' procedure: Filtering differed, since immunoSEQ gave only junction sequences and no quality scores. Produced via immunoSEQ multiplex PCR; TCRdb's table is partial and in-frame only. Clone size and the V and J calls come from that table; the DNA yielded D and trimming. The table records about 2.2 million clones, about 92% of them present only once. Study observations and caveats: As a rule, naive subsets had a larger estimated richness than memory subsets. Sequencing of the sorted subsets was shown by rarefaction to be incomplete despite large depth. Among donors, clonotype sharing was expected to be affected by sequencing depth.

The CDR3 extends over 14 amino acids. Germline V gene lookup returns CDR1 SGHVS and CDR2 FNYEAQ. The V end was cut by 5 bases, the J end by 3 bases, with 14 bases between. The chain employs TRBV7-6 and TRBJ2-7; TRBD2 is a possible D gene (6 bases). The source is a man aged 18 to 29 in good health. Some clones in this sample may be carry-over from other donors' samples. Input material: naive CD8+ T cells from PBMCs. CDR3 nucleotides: TGTGCCAGCAGCCCCTCGGGAGTAGGCTACGAGCAGTACTTC. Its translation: CASSPSGVGYEQYF.